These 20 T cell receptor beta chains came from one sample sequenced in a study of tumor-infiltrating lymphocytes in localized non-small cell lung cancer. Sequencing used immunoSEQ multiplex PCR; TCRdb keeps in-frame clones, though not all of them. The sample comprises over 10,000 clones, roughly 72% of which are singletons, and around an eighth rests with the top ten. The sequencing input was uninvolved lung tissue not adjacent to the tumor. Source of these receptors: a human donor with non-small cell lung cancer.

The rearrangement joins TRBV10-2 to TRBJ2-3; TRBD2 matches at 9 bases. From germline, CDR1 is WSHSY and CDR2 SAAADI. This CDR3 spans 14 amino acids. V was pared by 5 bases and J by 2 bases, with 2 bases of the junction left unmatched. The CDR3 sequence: CASSPSGNTDTQYF. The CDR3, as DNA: TGCGCCAGCAGTCCTAGCGGGAACACAGATACGCAGTATTTT.

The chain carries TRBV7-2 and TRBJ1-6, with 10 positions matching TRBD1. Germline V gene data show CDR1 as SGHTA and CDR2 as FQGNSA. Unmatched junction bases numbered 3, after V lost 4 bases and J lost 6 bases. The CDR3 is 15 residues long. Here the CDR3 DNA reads TGTGCCAGCAGCTCCCGACAGGGGGCTAATTCACCCCTCCACTTT. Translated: CASSSRQGANSPLHF.

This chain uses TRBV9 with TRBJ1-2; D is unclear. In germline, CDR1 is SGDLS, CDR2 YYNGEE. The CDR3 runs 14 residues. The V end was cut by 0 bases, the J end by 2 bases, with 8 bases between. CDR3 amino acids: CASSVGWENYGYTF. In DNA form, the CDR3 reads TGTGCCAGCAGCGTAGGGTGGGAGAACTATGGCTACACCTTC.

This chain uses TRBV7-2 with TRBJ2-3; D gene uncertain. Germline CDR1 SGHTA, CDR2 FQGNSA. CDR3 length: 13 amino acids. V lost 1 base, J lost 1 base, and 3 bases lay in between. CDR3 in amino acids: CASSLDGTDTQYF. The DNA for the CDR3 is TGTGCCAGCAGCTTAGATGGCACAGATACGCAGTATTTT.

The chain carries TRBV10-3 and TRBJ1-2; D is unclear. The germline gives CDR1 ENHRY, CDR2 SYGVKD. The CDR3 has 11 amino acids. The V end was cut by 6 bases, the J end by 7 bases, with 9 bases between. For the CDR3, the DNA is TGTGCCATCAGCCCGGGCTCTGGCTACACCTTC. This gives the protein CAISPGSGYTF.

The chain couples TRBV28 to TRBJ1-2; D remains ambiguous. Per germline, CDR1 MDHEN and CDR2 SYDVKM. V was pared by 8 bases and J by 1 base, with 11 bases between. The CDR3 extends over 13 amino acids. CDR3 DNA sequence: TGTGCCAGCGGCCTAGCTAGTAACTATGGCTACACCTTC. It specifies CASGLASNYGYTF.

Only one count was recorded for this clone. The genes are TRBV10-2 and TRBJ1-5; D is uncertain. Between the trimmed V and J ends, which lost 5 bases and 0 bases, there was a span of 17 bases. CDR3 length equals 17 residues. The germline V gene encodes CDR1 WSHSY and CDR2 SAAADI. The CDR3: CASSPSSSPYSNQPQHF. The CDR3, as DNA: TGCGCCAGCAGTCCGTCCTCCTCCCCCTATAGCAATCAGCCCCAGCATTTT.

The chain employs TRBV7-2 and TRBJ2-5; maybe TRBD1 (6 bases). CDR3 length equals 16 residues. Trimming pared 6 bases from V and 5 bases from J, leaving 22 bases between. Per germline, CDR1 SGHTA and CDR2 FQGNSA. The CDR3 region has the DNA TGTGCCAGCAGTGCCGCCGGGACCGCAAGGGGGGAGACCCAGTACTTC. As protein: CASSAAGTARGETQYF.

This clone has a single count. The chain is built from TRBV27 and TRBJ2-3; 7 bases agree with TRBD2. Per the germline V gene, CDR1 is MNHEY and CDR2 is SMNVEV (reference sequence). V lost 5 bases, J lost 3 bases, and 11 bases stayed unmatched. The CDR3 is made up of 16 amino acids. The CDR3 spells CASSGGGGLGTDTQYF. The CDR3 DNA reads TGTGCCAGCAGTGGGGGGGGAGGGCTGGGGACAGATACGCAGTATTTT.

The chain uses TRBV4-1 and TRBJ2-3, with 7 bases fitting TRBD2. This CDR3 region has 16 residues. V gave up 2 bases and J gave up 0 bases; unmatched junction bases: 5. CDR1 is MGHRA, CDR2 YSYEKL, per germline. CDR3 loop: CASSQQRGTSTDTQYF. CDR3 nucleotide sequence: TGCGCCAGCAGCCAACAGCGGGGCACTAGCACAGATACGCAGTATTTT.

Written as DNA, the CDR3 is TGTGCCAGCAGCATGAGCGGAGACTCCTACAATGAGCAGTTCTTC. This sequence encodes CASSMSGDSYNEQFF. V and J are TRBV7-3 and TRBJ2-1; perhaps TRBD2 as D (5 bases). CDR1 SGHTA and CDR2 FQGTGA come from the germline V gene. Deletions cut 5 bases from V and 0 bases from J, with 11 bases between. The CDR3 extends over 15 amino acids.

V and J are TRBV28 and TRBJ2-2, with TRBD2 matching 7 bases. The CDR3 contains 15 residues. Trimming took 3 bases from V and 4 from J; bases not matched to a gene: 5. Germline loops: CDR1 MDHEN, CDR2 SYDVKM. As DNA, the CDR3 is TGTGCCAGCAGTTTTACGGGGGGTCCCACCGGGGAGCTGTTTTTT. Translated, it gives CASSFTGGPTGELFF. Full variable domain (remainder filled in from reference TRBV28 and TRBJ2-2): DVKVTQSSRYLVKRTGEKVFLECVQDMDHENMFWYRQDPGLGLRLIYFSYDVKMKEKGDIPEGYSVSREKKERFSLILESASTNQTSMYLCASSFTGGPTGELFFGEGSRLTVL.

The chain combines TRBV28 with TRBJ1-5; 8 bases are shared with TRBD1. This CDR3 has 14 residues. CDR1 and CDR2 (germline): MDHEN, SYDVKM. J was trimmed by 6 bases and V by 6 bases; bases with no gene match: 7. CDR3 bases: TGTGCCAGCAGACAGACAGGGGAGGGTCAGCCCCAGCATTTT. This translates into CASRQTGEGQPQHF.

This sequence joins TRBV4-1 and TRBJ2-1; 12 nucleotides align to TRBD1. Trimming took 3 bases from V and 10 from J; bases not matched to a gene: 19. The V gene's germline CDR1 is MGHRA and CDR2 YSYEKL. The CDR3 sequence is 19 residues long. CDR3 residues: CASSQIQPRRDRGHREQFF. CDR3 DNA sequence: TGCGCCAGCAGCCAGATCCAACCTCGCCGGGACAGGGGGCACCGGGAGCAGTTCTTC.

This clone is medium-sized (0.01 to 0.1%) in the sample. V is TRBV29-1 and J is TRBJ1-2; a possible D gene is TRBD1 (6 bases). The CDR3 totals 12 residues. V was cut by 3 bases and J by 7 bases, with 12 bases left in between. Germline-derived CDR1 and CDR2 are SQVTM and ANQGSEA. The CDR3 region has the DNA TGCAGCGTTGACGGGGGGCGAGGTGGCTACACCTTC. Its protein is CSVDGGRGGYTF.

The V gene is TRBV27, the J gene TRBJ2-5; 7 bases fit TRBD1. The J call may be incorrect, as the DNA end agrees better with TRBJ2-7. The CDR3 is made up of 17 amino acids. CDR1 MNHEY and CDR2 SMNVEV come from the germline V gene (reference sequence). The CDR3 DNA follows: TGTGCCAGCAGTTTATCAGGGGGCCGGATTAGCGCCTACGAGCAGTACTTC. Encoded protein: CASSLSGGRISAYEQYF.

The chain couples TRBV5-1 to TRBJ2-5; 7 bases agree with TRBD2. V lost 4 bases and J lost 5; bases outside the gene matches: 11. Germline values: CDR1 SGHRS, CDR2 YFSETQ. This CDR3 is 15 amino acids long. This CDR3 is CASSPEGRGYETQYF. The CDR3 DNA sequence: TGCGCCAGCAGCCCCGAGGGGCGGGGGTACGAGACCCAGTACTTC. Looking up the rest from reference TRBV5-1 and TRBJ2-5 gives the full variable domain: KAGVTQTPRYLIKTRGQQVTLSCSPISGHRSVSWYQQTPGQGLQFLFEYFSETQRNKGNFPGRFSGRQFSNSRSEMNVSTLELGDSALYLCASSPEGRGYETQYFGPGTRLLVL.

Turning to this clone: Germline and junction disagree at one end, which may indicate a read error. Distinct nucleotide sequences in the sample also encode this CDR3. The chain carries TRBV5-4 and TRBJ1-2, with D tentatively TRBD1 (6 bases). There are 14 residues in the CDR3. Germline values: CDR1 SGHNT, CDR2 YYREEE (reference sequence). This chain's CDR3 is CASSLIQGSAGYTF. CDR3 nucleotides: TGCGCCAGCAGCCTTATACAGGGAAGCGCTGGCTACACCTTC.

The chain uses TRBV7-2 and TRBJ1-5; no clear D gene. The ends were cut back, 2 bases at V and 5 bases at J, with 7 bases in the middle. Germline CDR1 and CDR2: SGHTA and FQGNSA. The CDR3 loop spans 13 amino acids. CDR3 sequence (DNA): TGTGCCAGCAGCTTATTTCAGGATCAGCCCCAGCATTTT. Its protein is CASSLFQDQPQHF.

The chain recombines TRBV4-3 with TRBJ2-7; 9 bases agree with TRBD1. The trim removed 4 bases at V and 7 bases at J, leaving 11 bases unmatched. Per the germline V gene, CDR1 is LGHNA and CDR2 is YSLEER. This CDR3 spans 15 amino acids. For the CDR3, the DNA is TGCGCCAGCAGCCCCTCCCCGGGACAGGGATATGAGCAGTACTTC. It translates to CASSPSPGQGYEQYF.